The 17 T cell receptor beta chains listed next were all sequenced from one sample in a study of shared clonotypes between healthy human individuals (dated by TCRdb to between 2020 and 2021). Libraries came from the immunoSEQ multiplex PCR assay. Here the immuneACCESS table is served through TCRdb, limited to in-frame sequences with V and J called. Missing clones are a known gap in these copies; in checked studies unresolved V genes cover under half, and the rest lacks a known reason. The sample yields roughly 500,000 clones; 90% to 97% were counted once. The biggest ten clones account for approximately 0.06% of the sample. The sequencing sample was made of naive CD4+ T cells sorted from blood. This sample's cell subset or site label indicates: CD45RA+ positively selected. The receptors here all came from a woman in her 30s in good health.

CDR3 sequence (DNA): TGCGCCAGCAGCCCGGAGGGGACCAGAGGCTACACCTTC. It translates to CASSPEGTRGYTF. This chain connects TRBV5-1 to TRBJ1-2, with D possibly being TRBD1 (5 bases). The CDR3 consists of 13 residues. Looked up from germline, CDR1 is SGHRS and CDR2 is YFSETQ. Trimming took off 4 bases at V and 8 bases at J, with 15 bases between the two ends.

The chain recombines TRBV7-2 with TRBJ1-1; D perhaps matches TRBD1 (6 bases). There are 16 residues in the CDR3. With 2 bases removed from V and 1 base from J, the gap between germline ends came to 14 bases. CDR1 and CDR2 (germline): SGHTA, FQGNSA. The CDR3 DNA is TGTGCCAGCAGCTTAACGGGGGGCAGGGGGAACACTGAAGCTTTCTTT. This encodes CASSLTGGRGNTEAFF.

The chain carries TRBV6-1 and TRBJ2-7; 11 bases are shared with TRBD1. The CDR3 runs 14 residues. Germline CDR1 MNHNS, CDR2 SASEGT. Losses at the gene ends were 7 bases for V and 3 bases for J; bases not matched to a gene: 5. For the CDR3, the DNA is TGTGCCAGCAACCGGGACAGGGGGGACTACGAGCAGTACTTC. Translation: CASNRDRGDYEQYF.

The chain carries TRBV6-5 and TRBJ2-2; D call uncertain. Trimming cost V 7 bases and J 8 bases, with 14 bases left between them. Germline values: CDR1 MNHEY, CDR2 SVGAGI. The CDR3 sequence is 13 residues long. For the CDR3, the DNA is TGTGCCAGCAACGATCCAGGAACGGGGGAGCTGTTTTTT. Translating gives CASNDPGTGELFF.

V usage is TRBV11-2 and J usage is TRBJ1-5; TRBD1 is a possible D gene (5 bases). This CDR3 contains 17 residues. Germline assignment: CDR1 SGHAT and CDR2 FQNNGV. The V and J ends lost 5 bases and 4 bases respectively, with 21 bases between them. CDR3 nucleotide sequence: TGTGCCAGCAGCCTCACTACCTCCGTAGGGGCAAATCAGCCCCAGCATTTT. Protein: CASSLTTSVGANQPQHF. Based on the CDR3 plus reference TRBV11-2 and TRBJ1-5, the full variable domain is EAGVAQSPRYKIIEKRQSVAFWCNPISGHATLYWYQQILGQGPKLLIQFQNNGVVDDSQLPKDRFSAERLKGVDSTLKIQPAKLEDSAVYLCASSLTTSVGANQPQHFGDGTRLSIL.

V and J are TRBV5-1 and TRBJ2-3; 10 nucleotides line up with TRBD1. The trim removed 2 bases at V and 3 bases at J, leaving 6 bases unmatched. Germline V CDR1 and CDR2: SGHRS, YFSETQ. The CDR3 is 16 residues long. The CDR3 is CASSLQTGGLTDTQYF. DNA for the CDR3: TGCGCCAGCAGCTTACAGACAGGGGGCCTAACAGATACGCAGTATTTT.

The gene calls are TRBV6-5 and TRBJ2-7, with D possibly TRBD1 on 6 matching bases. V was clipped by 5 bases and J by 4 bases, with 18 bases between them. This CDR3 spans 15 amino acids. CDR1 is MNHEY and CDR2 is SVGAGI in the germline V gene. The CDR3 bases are TGTGCCAGCAGTCTCGCCGGGACACTCACTTACGAGCAGTACTTC. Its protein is CASSLAGTLTYEQYF.

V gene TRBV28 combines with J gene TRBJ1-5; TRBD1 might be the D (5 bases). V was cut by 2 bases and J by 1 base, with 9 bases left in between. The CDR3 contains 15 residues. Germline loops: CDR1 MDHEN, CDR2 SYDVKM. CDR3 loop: CASSLPDSSNQPQHF. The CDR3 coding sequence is TGTGCCAGCAGTTTACCCGACAGCAGCAATCAGCCCCAGCATTTT.

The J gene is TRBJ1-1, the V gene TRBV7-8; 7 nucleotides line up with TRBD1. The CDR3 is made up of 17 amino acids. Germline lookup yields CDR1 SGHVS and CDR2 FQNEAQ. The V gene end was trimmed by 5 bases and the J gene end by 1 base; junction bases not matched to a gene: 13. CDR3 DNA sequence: TGTGCCAGCAGCCTCAGGTGGCCGGGACAGAAGAACACTGAAGCTTTCTTT. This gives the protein CASSLRWPGQKNTEAFF.

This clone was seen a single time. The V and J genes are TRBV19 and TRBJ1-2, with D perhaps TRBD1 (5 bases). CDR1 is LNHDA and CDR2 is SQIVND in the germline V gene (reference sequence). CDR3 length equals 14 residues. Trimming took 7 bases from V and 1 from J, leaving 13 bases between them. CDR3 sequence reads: CASNDRFRNYGYTF. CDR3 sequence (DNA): TGTGCCAGTAACGACAGATTCCGTAACTATGGCTACACCTTC.

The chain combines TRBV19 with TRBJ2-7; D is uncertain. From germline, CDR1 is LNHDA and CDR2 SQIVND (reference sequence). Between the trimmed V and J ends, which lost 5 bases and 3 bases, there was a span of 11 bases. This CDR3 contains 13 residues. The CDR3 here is CASSDGTDYEQYF. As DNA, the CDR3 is TGTGCCAGTAGTGATGGAACAGACTACGAGCAGTACTTC.

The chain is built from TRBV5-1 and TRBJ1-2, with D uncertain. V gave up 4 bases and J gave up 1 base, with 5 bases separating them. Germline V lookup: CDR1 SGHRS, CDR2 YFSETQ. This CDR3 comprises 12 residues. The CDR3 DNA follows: TGCGCCAGCAGCACTGATAACTATGGCTACACCTTC. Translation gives CASSTDNYGYTF.

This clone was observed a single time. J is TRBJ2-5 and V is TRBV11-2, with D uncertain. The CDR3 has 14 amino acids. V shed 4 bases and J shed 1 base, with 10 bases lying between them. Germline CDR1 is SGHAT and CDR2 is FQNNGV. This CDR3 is CASSSWGVQETQYF. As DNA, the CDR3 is TGTGCCAGCAGCTCTTGGGGTGTCCAAGAGACCCAGTACTTC.

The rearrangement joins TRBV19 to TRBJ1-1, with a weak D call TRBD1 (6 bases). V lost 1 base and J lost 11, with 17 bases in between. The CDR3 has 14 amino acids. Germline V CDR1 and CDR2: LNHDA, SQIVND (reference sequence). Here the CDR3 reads CASSIANGGRGAFF. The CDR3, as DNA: TGTGCCAGTAGTATAGCTAACGGGGGCAGGGGCGCTTTCTTT. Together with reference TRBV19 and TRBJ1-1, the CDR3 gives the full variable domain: DGGITQSPKYLFRKEGQNVTLSCEQNLNHDAMYWYRQDPGQGLRLIYYSQIVNDFQKGDIAEGYSVSREKKESFPLTVTSAQKNPTAFYLCASSIANGGRGAFFGQGTRLTVV.

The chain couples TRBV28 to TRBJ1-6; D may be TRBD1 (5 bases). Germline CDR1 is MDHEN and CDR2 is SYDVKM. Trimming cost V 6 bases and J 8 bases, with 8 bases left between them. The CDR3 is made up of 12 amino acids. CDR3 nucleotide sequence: TGTGCCAGCAGACCGACAGATTCACCCCTCCACTTT. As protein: CASRPTDSPLHF.

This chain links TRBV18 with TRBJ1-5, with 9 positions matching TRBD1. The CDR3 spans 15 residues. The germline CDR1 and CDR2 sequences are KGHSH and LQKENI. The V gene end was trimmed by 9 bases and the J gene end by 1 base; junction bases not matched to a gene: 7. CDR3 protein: CASSTGGSSNQPQHF. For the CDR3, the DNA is TGTGCCAGTTCAACAGGGGGCTCGAGCAATCAGCCCCAGCATTTT.

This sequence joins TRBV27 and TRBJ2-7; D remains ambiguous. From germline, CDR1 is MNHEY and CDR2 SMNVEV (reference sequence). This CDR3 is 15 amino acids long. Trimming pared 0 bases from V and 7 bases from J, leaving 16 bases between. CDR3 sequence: CASSLSGLGYREQYF. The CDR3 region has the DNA TGTGCCAGCAGTTTATCCGGCCTTGGGTACCGGGAGCAGTACTTC.